This is a list of T cell receptor beta chains from one sample in a study of molecular identifiers for immune sequencing clone quantification. TCRdb reanalysed the PCR reads using MiXCR and keeps one entry per CDR3 protein. The data show approximately 320,000 distinct CDR3 sequences, with roughly 24% seen just once and about 0.74% held by the top ten. Sequencing was performed on naive CD8+ T cells from blood, with Jurkat cell RNA spiked in. These receptor sequences come from a human donor in good health. Some libraries in this study had Jurkat cell RNA spiked in. The CDR3 runs from the conserved cysteine through the conserved F or W. D genes are given only for firm matches. For some rows the clone size is stated as once, few or many, or as a class when expanded; others skip it.

TRBJ1-3,TRBV24-1,few,NA,CATSQTGNTIYF,TGTGCCACCAGTCAGACTGGAAACACCATATATTTT
TRBJ2-7,TRBV12-3/TRBV12-4,many,NA,CASSLSASYEQYF,TGTGCCAGCAGTCTTAGCGCCTCCTACGAGCAGTACTTC
TRBJ2-7,TRBV28,many,NA,CASSLPYGLVSYEQYF,TGTGCCAGCAGTTTACCCTACGGCCTCGTATCCTACGAGCAGTACTTC
TRBJ2-3,TRBV29-1,NA,TRBD2,CSVDTVAGGSDTQYF,TGCAGCGTTGATACAGTAGCGGGGGGTAGCGATACGCAGTATTTT
TRBJ1-2,TRBV4-1,few,TRBD1,CASSQATTGGAHGYTF,TGCGCCAGCAGCCAAGCCACAACAGGGGGCGCACATGGCTACACCTTC
TRBJ2-1,TRBV4-3,many,NA,CASSQDTGSSYNEQFF,TGCGCCAGCAGCCAAGATACAGGGAGCTCCTACAATGAGCAGTTCTTC
TRBJ2-5,TRBV6-5,many,TRBD2,CASSYGLAGGRETQYF,TGTGCCAGCAGTTACGGCCTAGCGGGAGGGCGAGAGACCCAGTACTTC
TRBJ2-3,TRBV9,many,NA,CASSVGVRSTDTQYF,TGTGCCAGCAGCGTAGGCGTTAGAAGCACAGATACGCAGTATTTT
TRBJ1-1,TRBV27,NA,TRBD1,CASSPDRGLGTEASF,TGTGCCAGCAGCCCCGACAGGGGGCTGGGCACTGAAGCTTCCTTT
TRBJ2-4,TRBV5-6,NA,NA,CASSLDDRPIQYF,TGTGCCAGCAGCTTGGATGACAGGCCCATTCAGTACTTC
TRBJ2-1,TRBV11-2,few,NA,CASSLDSGEQFF,TGTGCCAGCAGCTTAGATTCCGGTGAGCAGTTCTTC
TRBJ2-5,TRBV7-9,many,TRBD1,CASSFEGQGALQETQYF,TGTGCCAGCAGCTTTGAAGGACAGGGGGCTCTCCAAGAGACCCAGTACTTC
TRBJ2-7,TRBV29-1,many,NA,CSVEGRGNAEQYF,TGCAGCGTTGAAGGCAGGGGTAATGCCGAGCAGTACTTC
TRBJ2-7,TRBV7-6,many,NA,CASSLSGGGEQYF,TGTGCCAGCAGCTTATCAGGGGGAGGCGAGCAGTACTTC
TRBJ2-2,TRBV5-6,many,NA,CASSLTNQNTGELFF,TGTGCCAGCAGCTTAACTAACCAGAACACCGGGGAGCTGTTTTTT
TRBJ1-1,TRBV5-1,few,NA,CASSGGVGAPLVAFF,TGCGCCAGCAGCGGAGGGGTGGGGGCCCCCCTAGTGGCTTTCTTT
TRBJ2-1,TRBV11-2,NA,NA,CASSFTLDEQFF,TGTGCCAGCAGCTTCACACTCGATGAGCAGTTCTTC
TRBJ2-7,TRBV4-3,few,TRBD2,CASSQDLAGAAGEQYF,TGCGCCAGCAGCCAAGACCTAGCGGGAGCGGCGGGGGAGCAGTACTTC
TRBJ1-2,TRBV5-1,few,NA,CASSLEPGLANYGYTF,TGCGCCAGCAGCTTGGAGCCGGGGTTAGCTAACTATGGCTACACCTTC
TRBJ1-6,TRBV6-5,many,NA,CASRGESPIRSPLHF,TGTGCCAGCAGAGGAGAAAGCCCGATACGTTCACCCCTCCACTTT